This entry lists 13 T cell receptor beta chains sequenced from one sample in a study of cytomegalovirus exposure and HLA in healthy donors. Vbeta (60) and Jbeta (13) primers were used in the PCR. Sequencing was performed with immunoSEQ multiplex PCR; in TCRdb, only in-frame clones are kept and a portion is missing. This sample has over 150,000 clones; approximately 84% occur once, and the top ten carry 4.8%. The sample was PBMCs. The receptors stem from a girl between 5 and 17 years old in good health and CMV-seropositive.

The rearrangement uses TRBV7-9 and TRBJ2-3; possible D gene TRBD2, 5 bases. The CDR3 extends over 16 amino acids. Trimming took off 5 bases at V and 1 base at J, with 16 bases between the two ends. The germline V gene has CDR1 SEHNR and CDR2 FQNEAQ (reference sequence). CDR3 loop: CASSPREGKGTDTQYF. The CDR3 nucleotides are TGTGCCAGCAGCCCAAGAGAGGGTAAGGGCACAGATACGCAGTATTTT.

This rearrangement joins TRBV9 to TRBJ1-2; TRBD1 agrees at 8 bases. Looked up from germline, CDR1 is SGDLS and CDR2 is YYNGEE. The CDR3 is 19 amino acids. The V and J ends lost 0 bases and 5 bases, in that order; junction bases with no gene match: 18. The CDR3 DNA reads TGTGCCAGCAGCGTAGGTGTGTGGGTCGGGGACAGGCTCGGATATGGCTACACCTTC. This sequence encodes CASSVGVWVGDRLGYGYTF.

This clone was observed a handful of times. This sequence joins TRBV9 and TRBJ1-1, with D possibly TRBD1 on 5 matching bases. Trimming stripped 4 bases from V and 4 bases from J, with 11 bases between. CDR3 length equals 13 residues. The germline V gene encodes CDR1 SGDLS and CDR2 YYNGEE. CDR3 in amino acids: CASSSPGGTEAFF. The CDR3 bases are TGTGCCAGCAGCTCACCGGGGGGCACTGAAGCTTTCTTT.

The chain recombines TRBV2 with TRBJ2-7; 8 nucleotides align to TRBD1. The germline V gene has CDR1 SNHLY and CDR2 FYNNEI. V gave up 5 bases and J gave up 2 bases; unmatched junction bases: 8. The length of the CDR3 is 15 residues. The CDR3 coding sequence is TGTGCCAGCAGTCGAGATCGGACAGGGACCTACGAGCAGTACTTC. Its translation: CASSRDRTGTYEQYF. Full variable domain (outside the CDR3, taken from reference TRBV2 and TRBJ2-7): EPEVTQTPSHQVTQMGQEVILRCVPISNHLYFYWYRQILGQKVEFLVSFYNNEISEKSEIFDDQFSVERPDGSNFTLKIRSTKLEDSAMYFCASSRDRTGTYEQYFGPGTRLTVT.

J is TRBJ2-5 and V is TRBV2; D is unresolved. V dropped 6 bases and J dropped 5 bases, with 16 bases sitting between them. Germline values: CDR1 SNHLY, CDR2 FYNNEI. CDR3 length: 14 amino acids. The DNA for the CDR3 is TGTGCCAGCAGAGGTACTACCTCCTGGGAGACCCAGTACTTC. Protein product: CASRGTTSWETQYF.

V is TRBV4-1 and J is TRBJ1-2; D is undetermined. Germline assignment: CDR1 MGHRA and CDR2 YSYEKL. The V gene lost 0 bases and the J gene lost 2 bases, with 10 bases spanning the gap. This CDR3 contains 15 residues. CDR3 region: CASSQERRENYGYTF. The CDR3 region has the DNA TGCGCCAGCAGCCAAGAGAGGCGGGAAAACTATGGCTACACCTTC.

This chain uses TRBV4-1 with TRBJ1-5, with 7 bases aligning to TRBD1. This CDR3 has 15 amino acids. V was pared by 2 bases and J by 1 base, with 2 bases of the junction left unmatched. From germline, CDR1 is MGHRA and CDR2 YSYEKL. The CDR3 DNA sequence: TGCGCCAGCAGCCAAACAGGGGCAAGCAATCAGCCCCAGCATTTT. Translating gives CASSQTGASNQPQHF.

V is TRBV9 and J is TRBJ1-2, with 7 nucleotides matching TRBD1. V dropped 4 bases and J dropped 5; count of bases not matched to a gene: 8. In germline, CDR1 is SGDLS, CDR2 YYNGEE. The CDR3 length is 14 residues. The CDR3 protein is CASSQGQVNYGYTF. CDR3 bases: TGTGCCAGCAGCCAAGGACAGGTCAATTATGGCTACACCTTC.

The chain's CDR3 is CATSPSGGVAKNIQYF. The CDR3 DNA reads TGTGCCACCAGCCCTAGCGGGGGGGTAGCCAAAAACATTCAGTACTTC. The genes are TRBV15 and TRBJ2-4; 12 positions match TRBD2. Germline V gives CDR1 LNHNV, CDR2 YYDKDF (reference sequence). This CDR3 is 16 amino acids long. The V segment lost 5 bases and the J segment 0 bases; nucleotides outside the gene matches: 2.

This chain joins TRBV21-1 and TRBJ2-3; the DNA was not used to check the table's D call, TRBD2. TRBV21-1 is deemed a pseudogene. This CDR3 comprises 16 residues. The CDR3 DNA is TGTGCCAGCAGCAAAGGGCCAGCGAGCCTCCCATATAGGCAGTATTTT. Translating gives CASSKGPASLPYRQYF.

The V gene is TRBV5-8, the J gene TRBJ1-1; a weak D match, TRBD1 (6 bases). The ends were cut back, 0 bases at V and 4 bases at J, with 13 bases in the middle. Germline V gene sequence: CDR1 SGHTS, CDR2 YDEGEE. The length of the CDR3 is 15 residues. For the CDR3, the DNA is TGTGCCAGCAGCTTGGGGGGCGCAGGGGTCACTGAAGCTTTCTTT. Amino acid sequence: CASSLGGAGVTEAFF.

The rearrangement uses TRBV5-1 and TRBJ1-1; 8 bases are a match to TRBD1. Germline V gene data show CDR1 as SGHRS and CDR2 as YFSETQ. After removal of 4 bases from V and 4 bases from J, the junction contained 15 bases not matched to a gene. The CDR3 runs to 17 residues. The CDR3 DNA sequence: TGCGCCAGCAGCCCATCCTCGACAGGGGTCTTTGCCACTGAAGCTTTCTTT. Translated: CASSPSSTGVFATEAFF.

This chain joins TRBV5-1 and TRBJ2-1, with 9 bases lining up with TRBD1. Trimming removed 4 bases from V and 4 bases from J; junction bases left unmatched: 9. The CDR3 covers 16 residues. CDR1 is SGHRS, CDR2 YFSETQ, per germline. The CDR3 DNA is TGCGCCAGCAGCCGGACAGGGGCACTAGGATACAATGAGCAGTTCTTC. Encoded protein: CASSRTGALGYNEQFF.